Detailed here is one T cell receptor beta chain. These data are taken from a study of T cells after somatic rescue of genetic block. V was shortened by 2 bases and J by 6 bases, with 14 bases between the two germline ends. This CDR3 has 15 residues. Germline CDR1 reads SGHRS; CDR2 reads YFSETQ. The data were produced by immunoSEQ multiplex PCR, yet TCRdb's version contains in-frame clones alone and is incomplete. The repertoire has some 67,000 clones, about 91% of them found once; the top ten carry 3%. The V call is TRBV5-1, the J call TRBJ2-2, with a weak D call TRBD2 (5 bases). The receptor comes from a man aged 35-49 years. Input material: peripheral blood mononuclear cells (PBMCs). CDR3 nucleotide sequence: TGCGCCAGCAGCTTAGCCCTGGGAGAGGCCGGGGAGCTGTTTTTT. Its protein product is CASSLALGEAGELFF. The full variable domain, with the rest looked up from reference TRBV5-1 and TRBJ2-2, is KAGVTQTPRYLIKTRGQQVTLSCSPISGHRSVSWYQQTPGQGLQFLFEYFSETQRNKGNFPGRFSGRQFSNSRSEMNVSTLELGDSALYLCASSLALGEAGELFFGEGSRLTVL.